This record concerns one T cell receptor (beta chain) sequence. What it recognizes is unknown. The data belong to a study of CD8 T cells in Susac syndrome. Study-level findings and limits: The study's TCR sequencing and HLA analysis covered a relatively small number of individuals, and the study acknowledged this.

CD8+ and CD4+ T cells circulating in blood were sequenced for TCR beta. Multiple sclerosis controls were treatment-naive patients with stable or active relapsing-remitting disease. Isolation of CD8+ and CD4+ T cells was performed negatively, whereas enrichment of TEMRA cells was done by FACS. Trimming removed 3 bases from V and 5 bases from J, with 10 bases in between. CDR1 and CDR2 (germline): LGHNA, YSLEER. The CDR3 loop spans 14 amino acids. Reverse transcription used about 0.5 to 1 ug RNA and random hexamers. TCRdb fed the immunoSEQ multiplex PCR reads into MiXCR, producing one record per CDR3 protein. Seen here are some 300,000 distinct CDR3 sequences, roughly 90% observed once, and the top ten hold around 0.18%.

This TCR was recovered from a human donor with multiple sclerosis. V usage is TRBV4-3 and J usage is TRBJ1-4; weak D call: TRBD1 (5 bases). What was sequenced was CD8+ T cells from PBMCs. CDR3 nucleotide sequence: TGCGCCAGCAGCCACAGGGCGAACAATGAAAAACTGTTTTTT. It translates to CASSHRANNEKLFF.